Listed below are T cell receptor beta chains from one sample, sequenced in a study of shared clonotypes between healthy human individuals. The method was immunoSEQ multiplex PCR; TCRdb's version includes in-frame clones alone and lacks a portion of them. Here the sample spans roughly 2.6 million clones, roughly nine tenths being singletons. Sequences were obtained from naive CD4+ T cells sorted from blood. These receptors came from a man younger than 30 in good health. Both conserved end residues are part of each CDR3. A D gene is named only where the DNA matches it firmly. Some rows have no size entry. The others give once, few or many, or a class for an expanded clone.

DNA	CDR3	size	length	V	J	D
TGCGCCAGCAATCCGACTAGCGGGGGGTCATACAATGAGCAGTTCTTC	CASNPTSGGSYNEQFF	NA	16	TRBV10-2	TRBJ2-1	TRBD2
TGTGCCAGCAGCTTAGGCCCAGGGGGTCTGGCCAAAAACATTCAGTACTTC	CASSLGPGGLAKNIQYF	NA	17	TRBV7-2	TRBJ2-4	TRBD1
TGTGCCAGCAGCTCCCTCGGGGGATCCTACGAGCAGTACTTC	CASSSLGGSYEQYF	NA	14	TRBV11-2	TRBJ2-7	NA
TGTGCCAGCAGCTTATTAAGAAAAACAGGGGCCCACACAGATACGCAGTATTTT	CASSLLRKTGAHTDTQYF	NA	18	TRBV7-9	TRBJ2-3	TRBD1
TGTGCCAGCTCAGCAGACAGGGTCGGCCAGCCCCAGCATTTT	CASSADRVGQPQHF	once	14	TRBV18	TRBJ1-5	TRBD1
TGCAGTGCTTTACAGGGATACGAGCAGTACTTC	CSALQGYEQYF	NA	11	TRBV20-1	TRBJ2-7	NA
TGTGCCAGTAGTATGGGTTCGGGGCAGTACCACTATGGCTACACCTTC	CASSMGSGQYHYGYTF	NA	16	TRBV19	TRBJ1-2	NA
TGCAGCGTTGATAAGGAGCGGGGGGGTGCTGGGGCCAACGTCCTGACTTTC	CSVDKERGGAGANVLTF	NA	17	TRBV29-1	TRBJ2-6	TRBD2
TGCAGCTCAAACAGTCCGGGGGGGGCAGATACGCAGTATTTT	CSSNSPGGADTQYF	once	14	TRBV29-1	TRBJ2-3	TRBD2
TGTGCCAGCTCCCCCGGGACAGTTGCAAACACCGGGGAGCTGTTTTTT	CASSPGTVANTGELFF	NA	16	TRBV18	TRBJ2-2	TRBD1
TGTGCCACAACAGGGTCCTACGAGCAGTACTTC	CATTGSYEQYF	NA	11	TRBV10-3	TRBJ2-7	NA
TGCAGCGTTGAAGGGCCAGGCAACTATGGCTACACCTTC	CSVEGPGNYGYTF	once	13	TRBV29-1	TRBJ1-2	NA
TGTGCCAGCCTATCGGATAATTCACCCCTCCACTTT	CASLSDNSPLHF	NA	12	TRBV28	TRBJ1-6	NA
TGTGCCATCAGTGAGTACGAGGGGGCCTGGCCGAACTTC	CAISEYEGAWPNF	once	13	TRBV10-3	TRBJ2-7	TRBD1
TGCGCCAGCAGCTTGGCCTCGGGTCCTATCGAAAAACTGTTTTTT	CASSLASGPIEKLFF	once	15	TRBV5-1	TRBJ1-4	NA
TGTGCCAGCAGCACTTTGGGGGCAGGGGGATGGTACTTC	CASSTLGAGGWYF	NA	13	TRBV7-9	TRBJ2-7	TRBD1
TGCGCCAGCAGTGACGGGTTTTACACTGAAGCTTTCTTT	CASSDGFYTEAFF	NA	13	TRBV10-1	TRBJ1-1	NA
TGTGCCAGCAGTGCCGGGACAGCAAACCCTTATAATTCACCCCTCCACTTT	CASSAGTANPYNSPLHF	once	17	TRBV28	TRBJ1-6	TRBD1
TGTGCCATCAGTGAGCCAAGCCTGAGGGGAGGCACTGAAGCTTTCTTT	CAISEPSLRGGTEAFF	few	16	TRBV10-3	TRBJ1-1	NA
TGTGCCAGCATGCGGGGCCCGCTGGGCTACACCTTC	CASMRGPLGYTF	NA	12	TRBV2	TRBJ1-2	NA
TGTGCCAGCAGCGACCTGGGGCAGCCGAATCAGCCCCAGCATTTT	CASSDLGQPNQPQHF	NA	15	TRBV27	TRBJ1-5	NA
TGTGCCAGTTCCCTACTAGGGTCGGGAGAGACCCAGTACTTC	CASSLLGSGETQYF	NA	14	TRBV19	TRBJ2-5	NA
TGCGCCAGCAGTCAATCGGACAGGGAGGTCAATCAGCCCCAGCATTTT	CASSQSDREVNQPQHF	NA	16	TRBV23-1	TRBJ1-5	TRBD1
TGTGCCAGCAGTTGGGGGAGGGGGGCGAACACCGGGGAGCTGTTTTTT	CASSWGRGANTGELFF	NA	16	TRBV27	TRBJ2-2	NA
TGCGCCAGCAGCTTGAAGCAAAGCACAGATACGCAGTATTTT	CASSLKQSTDTQYF	NA	14	TRBV5-1	TRBJ2-3	NA
TGCGCCAGCAGCCAAGCTCGGACTAGCGGGAGGAAGGGTGCAGATACGCAGTATTTT	CASSQARTSGRKGADTQYF	NA	19	TRBV4-1	TRBJ2-3	TRBD2
TGTGCCAGCAGCTCCTCTCCAGATACGCAGTATTTT	CASSSSPDTQYF	NA	12	TRBV7-6	TRBJ2-3	NA
TGTGCCGGAGGGCTTGGAACTGAAGCTTTCTTT	CAGGLGTEAFF	NA	11	TRBV6-6	TRBJ1-1	NA
TGTGCCAGCAGTTTCGGGACAGGGAAAAACATTCAGTACTTC	CASSFGTGKNIQYF	NA	14	TRBV6-5	TRBJ2-4	TRBD1
TGCGCCAGCAGCTTGGGCTCCTCGGGCCCGAATCAGCCCCAGCATTTT	CASSLGSSGPNQPQHF	once	16	TRBV5-1	TRBJ1-5	NA
TGTGCCAGCAGCTTAGTGGGGGGGGGTGGCACAGATACGCAGTATTTT	CASSLVGGGGTDTQYF	NA	16	TRBV7-2	TRBJ2-3	TRBD2
TGTGCCAGCAGCCAAGAGTTGGGGGTGAATGAAAAACTGTTTTTT	CASSQELGVNEKLFF	NA	15	TRBV14	TRBJ1-4	NA
TGTGCCAGTAGTATACAGTGGGACAATCGGCATGGCTACACCTTC	CASSIQWDNRHGYTF	NA	15	TRBV19	TRBJ1-2	NA
TGTGCCAGCAGCAGAACTGGAAACACCATATATTTT	CASSRTGNTIYF	NA	12	TRBV28	TRBJ1-3	NA